These T cell receptor beta chains were read from a single sample in a study of early T cells in non-severe SARS-CoV-2 infection. One entry per CDR3 protein, called by TCRdb with MiXCR from the 5' RACE reads. The repertoire holds 57,000 or so distinct CDR3 sequences, with more than 10% as singletons. Sequenced here: whole blood, sampled at baseline. Receptors were obtained from an adult who was a healthcare worker with PCR-confirmed SARS-CoV-2 infection or an uninfected control (not recorded which). The donor label of this sample is uncertain. Each CDR3 is given with its conserved first and last residue. The D gene is left open where the match is weak. Where a row states a size, it is once, few, many or the class of an expanded clone; other rows omit it.

NA	NA	TRBV6-5	TRBJ1-4	CASSYGGFSNEKLFF	TGTGCCAGCAGTTACGGGGGGTTCTCTAATGAAAAACTGTTTTTT
few	NA	TRBV2	TRBJ2-3	CASSESRDTQYF	TGTGCCAGCAGTGAGTCCCGAGATACGCAGTATTTT
NA	NA	TRBV15	TRBJ2-3	CATSRSRGDTQYF	TGTGCCACCAGCAGATCCCGGGGGGATACGCAGTATTTT
many	TRBD1	TRBV20-1	TRBJ2-2	CSAPGQGSITGELFF	TGCAGTGCCCCCGGACAGGGGTCGATCACCGGGGAGCTGTTTTTT
NA	NA	TRBV12-3/TRBV12-4	TRBJ2-1	CASIRSAASSYNEQFF	TGTGCCAGCATCCGCTCCGCAGCAAGCTCCTACAATGAGCAGTTCTTC
NA	TRBD1	TRBV10-2	TRBJ1-1	CASSNTGQGRPEAFF	TGCGCCAGCAGCAATACGGGACAGGGGCGACCTGAAGCTTTCTTT
many	NA	TRBV9	TRBJ2-5	CASSVGARGGAGETQYF	TGTGCCAGCAGCGTAGGTGCTAGAGGGGGGGCCGGAGAGACCCAGTACTTC
few	TRBD2	TRBV10-3	TRBJ2-3	CAIRTSGAADTQYF	TGTGCCATCAGGACTAGCGGGGCGGCAGATACGCAGTATTTT
many	TRBD2	TRBV6-2/TRBV6-3	TRBJ2-1	CASSSLLAGSYNEQFF	TGTGCCAGCAGTTCCTTACTAGCGGGGAGTTACAATGAGCAGTTCTTC
few	NA	TRBV27	TRBJ1-2	CASSPGINYGYTF	TGTGCCAGCAGTCCGGGAATCAACTATGGCTACACCTTC
many	TRBD1	TRBV27	TRBJ1-6	CASSQGGMDSPLHF	TGTGCCAGCAGTCAAGGGGGCATGGATTCACCCCTCCACTTT
NA	TRBD1	TRBV5-4	TRBJ1-5	CASSLDRGGDQPQHF	TGTGCCAGCAGCTTGGACAGGGGTGGCGATCAGCCCCAGCATTTT
NA	NA	TRBV3-1	TRBJ2-5	CASSFRISRETQYF	TGTGCCAGCAGCTTCAGAATATCCAGGGAGACCCAGTACTTC
many	TRBD1	TRBV12-3/TRBV12-4	TRBJ1-6	CASSSPGTGPFSPLHF	TGTGCCAGCAGCTCACCCGGGACAGGGCCATTCTCACCCCTCCACTTT
NA	NA	TRBV5-6	TRBJ2-3	CASSRYGDTQYF	TGTGCCAGCAGCCGGTATGGGGATACGCAGTATTTT
NA	NA	TRBV9	TRBJ1-1	CASSVVGRAEAFF	TGTGCCAGCAGCGTAGTAGGGCGCGCTGAAGCTTTCTTT
many	NA	TRBV28	TRBJ1-5	CASILGAFGQINQPQHF	TGTGCCAGCATTCTTGGGGCCTTTGGACAGATCAATCAGCCCCAGCATTTT
NA	NA	TRBV30	TRBJ2-2	CAWSVVRDTGELFF	TGTGCCTGGAGTGTCGTCAGGGACACCGGGGAGCTGTTTTTT
NA	TRBD1	TRBV6-6	TRBJ1-1	CASIADRSNTEAFF	TGTGCCAGCATTGCGGACAGGTCGAACACTGAAGCTTTCTTT
NA	TRBD1	TRBV29-1	TRBJ2-3	CSVEGQGQRTDTQYF	TGCAGCGTTGAGGGACAGGGCCAACGTACAGATACGCAGTATTTT
few	NA	TRBV6-5	TRBJ2-1	CASSQTGPREEYNEQFF	TGTGCCAGCAGTCAAACAGGCCCCAGAGAGGAGTACAATGAGCAGTTCTTC
few	TRBD1	TRBV5-1	TRBJ2-3	CASSLGLTGSTDTQYF	TGCGCCAGCAGCTTGGGCTTGACAGGGTCAACAGATACGCAGTATTTT
NA	TRBD2	TRBV20-1	TRBJ2-2	CSASGFAGGITGELFF	TGCAGTGCTAGTGGCTTCGCGGGGGGAATCACCGGGGAGCTGTTTTTT
NA	NA	TRBV10-2	TRBJ2-3	CASSPGLPDTQYF	TGCGCCAGCAGTCCAGGGCTTCCAGATACGCAGTATTTT
NA	NA	TRBV28	TRBJ2-1	CASSLVGDEQFF	TGTGCCAGCAGTTTAGTTGGCGATGAGCAGTTCTTC
NA	NA	TRBV6-5	TRBJ1-1	CASSYAGDTEAFF	TGTGCCAGCAGTTACGCTGGGGACACTGAAGCTTTCTTT
many	TRBD1	TRBV28	TRBJ1-5	CASSWGQVNQPQHF	TGTGCCAGCAGTTGGGGACAGGTTAATCAGCCCCAGCATTTT
few	NA	TRBV5-5	TRBJ1-1	CASSFGTANTEAFF	TGTGCCAGCAGCTTCGGGACTGCGAACACTGAAGCTTTCTTT